One sample yielded the 21 T cell receptor beta chains listed below, sequenced in a study of spatial heterogeneity in lung cancer. General observations from the study: Tumors with more nonsynonymous mutations had more expanded intratumoral alpha and beta TCRs.

MiXCR, run by TCRdb on the 5' RACE reads, gives a single entry per CDR3 protein. The data hold thousands of distinct CDR3 sequences, with about 10% observed a single time. Time point reported: sample taken at primary tumor resection. Which antigens these TCRs recognize remains unknown. The specimen was lung tumor tissue, collected at surgery. Source of these receptors: a male donor with early-stage non-small cell lung cancer.

The table lists this clonotype with many counts. The chain couples TRBV10-2 to TRBJ1-6; D gene unclear. CDR1 WSHSY and CDR2 SAAADI come from the germline V gene. This CDR3 region has 15 residues. The V end lost 8 bases, the J end lost 7 bases, and 18 bases lay between the germline ends. The CDR3 sequence is CASQSADWGNSPLHF. CDR3 DNA sequence: TGCGCCAGCCAATCGGCCGATTGGGGAAATTCACCCCTCCACTTT.

This clonotype was counted many times. J is TRBJ2-5 and V is TRBV12-5; 9 bases agree with TRBD1. The V gene end was trimmed by 5 bases and the J gene end by 2 bases; junction bases not matched to a gene: 9. This CDR3 contains 16 residues. CDR1 and CDR2 from the germline V gene are LGHNT and FRNRAP. Written as DNA, the CDR3 is TGTGCTAGTGGTGGCGGACAGGGGTCCTTTCAAGAGACCCAGTACTTC. Translated: CASGGGQGSFQETQYF.

In this sample, this clonotype turned up many times. This chain links TRBV9 with TRBJ1-3; unclear D gene. The CDR3 loop spans 14 amino acids. The V and J ends lost 0 bases and 1 base respectively, with 5 bases between them. CDR1 is SGDLS, CDR2 YYNGEE, per germline. The chain's CDR3 is CASSVEGSGNTIYF. In DNA form, the CDR3 reads TGTGCCAGCAGCGTAGAGGGTTCTGGAAACACCATATATTTT.

This clonotype appeared a single time. This rearrangement joins TRBV5-1 to TRBJ1-2; 7 bases match TRBD1. The junction had 1 base not matched to a gene; V was cut back by 3 bases and J by 5 bases. CDR1 is SGHRS and CDR2 is YFSETQ in the germline V gene. The CDR3 totals 12 residues. CDR3: CASSWTGYGYTF. CDR3 coding DNA: TGCGCCAGCAGCTGGACAGGTTATGGCTACACCTTC.

This clonotype has ten or more counts. The chain is built from TRBV20-1 and TRBJ1-2, with a tentative D call TRBD1 (5 bases). Per germline, CDR1 DFQATT and CDR2 SNEGSKA (reference sequence). This CDR3 comprises 12 residues. The V end was cut by 6 bases, the J end by 7 bases, with 15 bases between. Here the CDR3 DNA reads TGCAGTGCCCTTGTGACAGATCCTGGCTACACCTTC. It codes for CSALVTDPGYTF.

The sample holds many counts of this clonotype. The chain joins TRBV14 to TRBJ2-5; D is ambiguous. Germline V gene data show CDR1 as SGHDN and CDR2 as FVKESK. V dropped 2 bases and J dropped 0 bases, with 4 bases sitting between them. The CDR3 sequence is 13 residues long. The CDR3 DNA reads as TGTGCCAGCAGCCAAAACTACCAAGAGACCCAGTACTTC. Amino acids: CASSQNYQETQYF.

This clonotype showed up many times. The chain recombines TRBV27 with TRBJ2-7, with D perhaps TRBD2 (6 bases). CDR3 length: 13 residues. Germline CDR1 and CDR2: MNHEY and SMNVEV (reference sequence). Trimming stripped 6 bases from V and 3 bases from J, with 12 bases between. Here the CDR3 DNA reads TGTGCCAGCAGAGGCGGGGTATACTACGAGCAGTACTTC. Translating it yields CASRGGVYYEQYF.

This clonotype has at least ten counts. J is TRBJ2-7 and V is TRBV28; 10 nucleotides match TRBD2. The CDR3 has 15 residues. Germline CDR1 is MDHEN and CDR2 is SYDVKM. The J segment lost 6 bases and the V segment lost 4 bases, leaving 9 bases of the junction unmatched. The CDR3 loop is CASSSRSGRTSEQYF. Here the CDR3 DNA reads TGTGCCAGCAGTTCCCGTAGCGGGAGGACTTCCGAGCAGTACTTC.

This clonotype was counted ten times or more. Since a much larger clone is just one base distant, this may be a read error. The genes are TRBV2 and TRBJ2-3; the match to TRBD2 covers 8 bases. The J segment lost 2 bases and the V segment lost 8 bases, leaving 6 bases of the junction unmatched. Per germline, CDR1 SNHLY and CDR2 FYNNEI. The CDR3 has 14 amino acids. This chain's CDR3 is CASSRGGDTDTQYF. For the CDR3, the DNA is TGTGCCAGCTCACGGGGGGGCGACACAGATACGCAGTATTTT.

This clonotype is medium-sized within its sample. The chain carries TRBV28 and TRBJ2-5; the match to TRBD2 covers 10 bases. Germline CDR1 reads MDHEN; CDR2 reads SYDVKM. The CDR3 sequence is 16 residues long. The V gene end was trimmed by 2 bases and the J gene end by 2 bases; junction bases not matched to a gene: 5. As DNA, the CDR3 is TGTGCCAGCAGTTTAAGGCTAGCGGGAGCACAAGAGACCCAGTACTTC. It yields the protein CASSLRLAGAQETQYF.

This clonotype was recorded at least ten times. The chain joins TRBV27 to TRBJ1-1; D is uncertain. Germline values: CDR1 MNHEY, CDR2 SMNVEV (reference sequence). V was trimmed by 5 bases and J by 4 bases, leaving 14 bases between them. The CDR3 runs 14 residues. The CDR3 nucleotides read TGTGCCAGCAGTCCTCGGACCCTAGGCACTGAAGCTTTCTTT. Amino acids: CASSPRTLGTEAFF.

This clonotype was found many times. The chain recombines TRBV5-1 with TRBJ1-1; 10 bases line up with TRBD1. The CDR3 is made up of 18 amino acids. The V and J ends lost 0 bases and 0 bases, in that order; junction bases with no gene match: 8. CDR1 SGHRS and CDR2 YFSETQ come from the germline V gene. The CDR3 nucleotides read TGCGCCAGCAGCTTGGCCGGGGGACAGGGGCTTATGAACACTGAAGCTTTCTTT. It yields the protein CASSLAGGQGLMNTEAFF.

This clonotype was detected ten times or more. The chain couples TRBV6-1 to TRBJ2-5; D not certain. The V and J ends lost 7 bases and 3 bases respectively, with 15 bases between them. CDR1 and CDR2 from the germline V gene are MNHNS and SASEGT. This CDR3 comprises 14 residues. CDR3 sequence: CASTPSTAKETQYF. CDR3 sequence (DNA): TGTGCCAGCACCCCATCGACGGCCAAAGAGACCCAGTACTTC.

The V gene is TRBV20-1, the J gene TRBJ2-1; 11 bases are a match to TRBD2. Per germline, CDR1 DFQATT and CDR2 SNEGSKA (reference sequence). The CDR3 runs to 16 residues. Trimming at V came to 1 base and at J to 8 bases, leaving 10 bases not matched to a gene. Here the CDR3 DNA reads TGCAGTGCTAGAGGACTAACTAGCGGGAGTTTTTATGAGCAGTTCTTC. Amino acids: CSARGLTSGSFYEQFF.

This clonotype was detected ten times or more. The J gene is TRBJ2-1, the V gene TRBV20-1, with D unresolved. V was trimmed by 6 bases and J by 6 bases, leaving 15 bases between them. The CDR3 totals 13 residues. Germline lookup yields CDR1 DFQATT and CDR2 SNEGSKA (reference sequence). The CDR3 DNA sequence: TGCAGTGCGCAAGATCCCCTTTCCAATGAGCAGTTCTTC. Protein: CSAQDPLSNEQFF.

In this sample, this clonotype turned up many times. The chain uses TRBV12-3 or TRBV12-4 and TRBJ2-7; D unresolved. The CDR3 contains 13 residues. V was cut by 3 bases and J by 3 bases, with 9 bases left in between. CDR3 coding DNA: TGTGCCAGCAGTTTGGGTATGGTCTACGAGCAGTACGTC. Translation gives CASSLGMVYEQYV.

This clonotype has a count of ten or more. V and J are TRBV10-3 and TRBJ1-1; D unresolved. The CDR3 contains 17 residues. The V and J ends lost 0 bases and 6 bases respectively, with 20 bases between them. Germline CDR1 reads ENHRY; CDR2 reads SYGVKD. This chain's CDR3 is CAISESTGFGPTSEAFF. The CDR3, as DNA: TGTGCCATCAGTGAGTCTACGGGGTTCGGGCCTACCTCTGAAGCTTTCTTT.

In its sample, this clonotype was seen many times. This chain links TRBV28 with TRBJ1-2; D not certain. The germline V and J ends were trimmed by 3 bases and 5 bases, with 7 bases remaining between them. The length of the CDR3 is 12 residues. Germline-derived CDR1 and CDR2 are MDHEN and SYDVKM. CDR3: CASSFRAYGYTF. As DNA, the CDR3 is TGTGCCAGCAGTTTCCGCGCTTATGGCTACACCTTC.

The table lists this clonotype with many counts. The chain employs TRBV5-6 and TRBJ2-5; D might be TRBD1 or TRBD2, each matching 5 bases. CDR3 length: 17 amino acids. Germline V lookup: CDR1 SGHDT, CDR2 YYEEEE. V gave up 3 bases and J gave up 1 base, with 19 bases separating them. For the CDR3, the DNA is TGTGCCAGCAGCTCAAAACTCTATTGGGGGTCCCAAGAGACCCAGTACTTC. Its translation is CASSSKLYWGSQETQYF.

Notes on this clonotype: The germline gene is not matched at one end of the junction; a read error may be the cause. The chain combines TRBV10-1 with TRBJ2-5; TRBD2 matches 10 bases. CDR1 WNHNN and CDR2 SYGVQD come from the germline V gene (reference sequence). This CDR3 is built from 14 residues. In nucleotides, the CDR3 is TGTGCCAGCAGTCTAGCGGGGGAAATAGAGACCCAGTACTTC. It is translated as CASSLAGEIETQYF.

The chain carries TRBV27 and TRBJ1-5, with 8 nucleotides matching TRBD1. V was pared by 4 bases and J by 3 bases, with 5 bases of the junction left unmatched. In germline, CDR1 is MNHEY, CDR2 SMNVEV (reference sequence). This CDR3 contains 15 residues. The CDR3 DNA sequence: TGTGCCAGCAGTTCCCTGGACAGGGACAATCAGCCCCAGCATTTT. Translation gives CASSSLDRDNQPQHF.